This record looks at one T cell receptor beta chain sequence and its context. The antigen is not known. Using the 5' RACE reads, TCRdb records one entry per CDR3 protein without DNA. Recorded here are about 380,000 distinct CDR3 sequences; the top ten clones represent 2% to 3%. This specimen comes from a study of monozygotic twins with inflammatory bowel disease. CDR3 length: 13 residues. Germline loops: CDR1 MNHEY, CDR2 SVGEGT. Study findings and constraints: Varying immunosuppressive regimens may have increased patient repertoire variability. The co-twins with IBD showed lower TCRbeta diversity (inverse Simpson) than their healthy siblings.

Whole blood supplied total RNA, and T cells were not sorted. The sample consisted of blood. The J gene is TRBJ2-5, the V gene TRBV6-2 or TRBV6-3. The TCR originated in a human donor with ulcerative colitis or Crohn's disease, or a healthy co-twin of an affected twin (not recorded which). This CDR3 is CASTVMGQETQYF.